The following is a T cell receptor (beta chain) sequence with its context. The data were obtained in a study of blood T cell repertoires in COVID-19. Germline lookup yields CDR1 MNHEY and CDR2 SVGAGI. The CDR3 is 15 amino acids. V shed 6 bases, J shed 1 base, and the junction held 4 bases outside the gene matches. In the source study's methods: How many nucleated cells were present was estimated from reference gene primer amplification. Only in-frame clones appear in the TCRdb table, and some are missing; sequencing was by immunoSEQ multiplex PCR. V, J and clone size are those of that table, while D and trimming were read from the DNA. Among hundreds of thousands of clones listed, 88% were seen once. Ages ranged from about 18 to 100 years, with residence in about 24 US areas. Which cohort a participant joined came from the clinical history participants gave.

The J gene is TRBJ2-2, the V gene TRBV6-5; 8 bases fit TRBD2. Material for sequencing was PBMCs or T cells enriched from blood (not recorded which). The sequence derives from a woman between 45 and 65 years old who had recovered from COVID-19. CDR3 in amino acids: CASRPSGRNTGELFF. For the CDR3, the DNA is TGTGCCAGCAGGCCGAGCGGGAGGAACACCGGGGAGCTGTTTTTT.